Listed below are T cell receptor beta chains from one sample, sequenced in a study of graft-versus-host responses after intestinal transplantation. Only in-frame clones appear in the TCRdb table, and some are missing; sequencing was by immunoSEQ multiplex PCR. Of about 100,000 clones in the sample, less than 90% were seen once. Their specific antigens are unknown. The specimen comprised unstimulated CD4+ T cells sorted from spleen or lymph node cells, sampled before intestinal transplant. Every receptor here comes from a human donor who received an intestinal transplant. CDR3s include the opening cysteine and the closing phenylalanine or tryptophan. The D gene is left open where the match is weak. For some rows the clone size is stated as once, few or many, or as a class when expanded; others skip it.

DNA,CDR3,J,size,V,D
TGCGCCAGCAGTCCTCGGACAACAACTAATGAAAAACTGTTTTTT,CASSPRTTTNEKLFF,TRBJ1-4,.,TRBV10-2,.
TGTGCCAGCAGCCCCCGGCTAGCGGGAGAGGGAGATACGCAGTATTTT,CASSPRLAGEGDTQYF,TRBJ2-3,.,TRBV7-3,TRBD2
TGTGCCAGCAGCGAGGTGGGACGGATGAACACTGAAGCTTTCTTT,CASSEVGRMNTEAFF,TRBJ1-1,.,TRBV11-1,.
TGCAGCGGAACCGTGGGCGCCGGGACTAGCGGGGGGACCCAGTACTTC,CSGTVGAGTSGGTQYF,TRBJ2-5,.,TRBV29-1,TRBD2
TGTGCCAGCAGCTTAGGCGGGACAGGGGGCTGGACTGAAGCTTTCTTT,CASSLGGTGGWTEAFF,TRBJ1-1,.,TRBV5-6,TRBD1
TGTGCCAGCAAGGGACAGGGGGACACCGGGGAGCTGTTTTTT,CASKGQGDTGELFF,TRBJ2-2,.,TRBV28,TRBD1
TGCAGCGTGGCCGGGACTAGCGGGAGTAGATACGAGCAGTACTTC,CSVAGTSGSRYEQYF,TRBJ2-7,.,TRBV29-1,TRBD2
TGTGCCATCAGTGGGGGACAAATCAATGGCTACACCTTC,CAISGGQINGYTF,TRBJ1-2,few,TRBV10-3,.
TGTGCCAGCAGCTTAGCGGGGGCCAAAGAGACCCAGTACTTC,CASSLAGAKETQYF,TRBJ2-5,.,TRBV5-4,TRBD2
TGTGCCAGCAGCTCGGGACTAGGGGCAGATACGCAGTATTTT,CASSSGLGADTQYF,TRBJ2-3,.,TRBV11-3,TRBD2
TGTGCCAGCAGGAAAGGTTCGACCTTCGAAGCTTTCTTT,CASRKGSTFEAFF,TRBJ1-1,.,TRBV6-6,.
TGTGCCAGCAAATGGCAGGCAGAGACCCAGTACTTC,CASKWQAETQYF,TRBJ2-5,.,TRBV6-1,.
TGTGCCAGCAGCCAAGAGTGGATTTCCTACAATGAGCAGTTCTTC,CASSQEWISYNEQFF,TRBJ2-1,.,TRBV4-2,.
TGTGCCAGCAGCCTAGAGGGAAGCTCCTACGAGCAGTACTTC,CASSLEGSSYEQYF,TRBJ2-7,.,TRBV4-2,.
TGTGCCAGTAGTACTTTGACAGGTTGGGGTGATACGCAGTATTTT,CASSTLTGWGDTQYF,TRBJ2-3,.,TRBV19,.
TGTGCCAGCAGCTTGGCGGGGCTCGGGGCCAACGTCCTGACTTTC,CASSLAGLGANVLTF,TRBJ2-6,.,TRBV5-6,.
TGTGCCATCAGTGACCCTGGACAGGGAGCCGGGGAGCTGTTTTTT,CAISDPGQGAGELFF,TRBJ2-2,.,TRBV10-3,TRBD1
TGTGCCAGGAGCTCCTGGGGGAAAAACATTCAGTACTTC,CARSSWGKNIQYF,TRBJ2-4,.,TRBV19,.
TGCGCCAGCAGCCGCACTGCCGGACTGCCGAGCTCCTACGAGCAGTACTTC,CASSRTAGLPSSYEQYF,TRBJ2-7,.,TRBV4-1,.
TGTGCCAGCAGCTTAGATCACAGCGTCGTAGTAGGCTACACCTTC,CASSLDHSVVVGYTF,TRBJ1-2,once,TRBV11-2,.
TGTGCCAGCGAGGCAGTAGGTCAGCCCCAGCATTTT,CASEAVGQPQHF,TRBJ1-5,.,TRBV19,.
TGTGCCAGCAGTTTAGTGACTAGCACAGATACGCAGTATTTT,CASSLVTSTDTQYF,TRBJ2-3,once,TRBV27,.
TGTGCCAGCTCAACAGATACGCAGTATTTT,CASSTDTQYF,TRBJ2-3,.,TRBV18,.
TGTGCCAGCAGTGAAGTAGCGGGGGGGCTGGTAGATACGCAGTATTTT,CASSEVAGGLVDTQYF,TRBJ2-3,.,TRBV6-1,TRBD2
TGTGCCAGCAGCCCCGGAGGGACAGCCACAGATACGCAGTATTTT,CASSPGGTATDTQYF,TRBJ2-3,.,TRBV7-9,.
TGTGCCAGCAGTGATTTTGGGGGGGCCAACACTGAAGCTTTCTTT,CASSDFGGANTEAFF,TRBJ1-1,.,TRBV2,.
TGCGCCAGCAGCTTGGGCAGGAGCACAGATACGCAGTATTTT,CASSLGRSTDTQYF,TRBJ2-3,.,TRBV5-1,.
TGTGCCAGCAGGAGGGACACCGGGGAGCTGTTTTTT,CASRRDTGELFF,TRBJ2-2,.,TRBV27,.
TGTGCCAGCACCTCTACCACCGGGACTAGCGGGCTCAGCTCCTACGAGCAGTACTTC,CASTSTTGTSGLSSYEQYF,TRBJ2-7,.,TRBV2,TRBD2
TGCGCCAGCAGCTTATCGACAGGTTCCGTCGGTGAGCAGTTCTTC,CASSLSTGSVGEQFF,TRBJ2-1,.,TRBV5-1,.
TGTGCCAGCAGTACCTACCCAGATACGCAGTATTTT,CASSTYPDTQYF,TRBJ2-3,once,TRBV28,.
TGTGCCAGCAGCTTGGCAGGGGCGCGAGGAAACACCATATATTTT,CASSLAGARGNTIYF,TRBJ1-3,.,TRBV7-6,.
TGTGCCAGCAGCCCAAGCCCGGGATCCTACGAGCAGTACTTC,CASSPSPGSYEQYF,TRBJ2-7,.,TRBV9,.
TGTGCCAGCAGCTTATACGCGAGGACAGATACGCAGTATTTT,CASSLYARTDTQYF,TRBJ2-3,.,TRBV7-3,.
TGTGCCAGCAGCTTAGTGCCAGGAGGAAATGAAAAACTGTTTTTT,CASSLVPGGNEKLFF,TRBJ1-4,.,TRBV11-2,.
TGCGCCAGCAGCTTAGCAGGGATCCAAGAGACCCAGTACTTC,CASSLAGIQETQYF,TRBJ2-5,.,TRBV5-1,.
TGTGCCAGCTCATCGGGACAGTCCTACGAGCAGTACTTC,CASSSGQSYEQYF,TRBJ2-7,.,TRBV18,TRBD1
TGTGCCAGCAGTGAAGCTCGCTTTGGGGGACAAAATTCACCCCTCCACTTT,CASSEARFGGQNSPLHF,TRBJ1-6,.,TRBV2,.
TGTGCCAGCAGCGACAGGGGGCGGGGGAACACTGAAGCTTTCTTT,CASSDRGRGNTEAFF,TRBJ1-1,.,TRBV5-6,TRBD1
TGTGCCAGCAGCCAGCATAGCGGGACCGCCTCCGAGCAGTACTTC,CASSQHSGTASEQYF,TRBJ2-7,.,TRBV7-3,TRBD2
TGTGCCAGCTCACCACCCACGTCGGACAATGAGCAGTTCTTC,CASSPPTSDNEQFF,TRBJ2-1,.,TRBV18,.
TGTGCCTGGACGGGGGGCCGGTTTGAAAAACTGTTTTTT,CAWTGGRFEKLFF,TRBJ1-4,.,TRBV30,.
TGTGCCAGCAGTTTAATGGGGACTAGCAATGAGCAGTTCTTC,CASSLMGTSNEQFF,TRBJ2-1,few,TRBV27,TRBD2
TGCGCCAGCAGCCTCGGAGGGTCTGGGTCACCCCTCCACTTT,CASSLGGSGSPLHF,TRBJ1-6,.,TRBV5-1,.